The table lists the clone carrying this T cell receptor (beta chain) with a few counts. Its antigen is currently unknown. V lost 6 bases to trimming and J lost 2 bases, with 17 bases between them. The germline V gene encodes CDR1 SQVTM and CDR2 ANQGSEA. This CDR3 has 16 residues. The data are from a study of beta chain features in type 1 diabetes. Whole-study context: Some 110 million sorted cells were examined across all samples. Study-wide results and caveats: Within patients, naive, central memory and Treg TCRB repertoires seemed more similar than within healthy donors. Type 1 diabetes patients had moderately but significantly shorter TCRB CDR3s in all four CD4+ subsets.

Expressed TCRB transcripts were sequenced because the entire RNA isolate underwent reverse transcription. TCRdb keeps only in-frame clones here, not all; method: immunoSEQ multiplex PCR. The sample yields 640,000 or so clones, around an eighth seen once. A single heparinised draw of roughly 110 mL on average was taken per donor. Each of the CD4+ naive, central memory, regulatory and stem cell-like memory populations was sorted via CD45RO/CCR7/CD25/CD127/CD95/CD27. The sample was naive CD4+ T cells from blood. The chain combines TRBV29-1 with TRBJ2-6, with D possibly matching TRBD1 (5 bases). This receptor was obtained from a man younger than 35 with type 1 diabetes. CDR3 region: CSVPQTAAAGANVLTF. DNA for the CDR3: TGCAGCGTCCCCCAGACAGCCGCGGCTGGGGCCAACGTCCTGACTTTC.